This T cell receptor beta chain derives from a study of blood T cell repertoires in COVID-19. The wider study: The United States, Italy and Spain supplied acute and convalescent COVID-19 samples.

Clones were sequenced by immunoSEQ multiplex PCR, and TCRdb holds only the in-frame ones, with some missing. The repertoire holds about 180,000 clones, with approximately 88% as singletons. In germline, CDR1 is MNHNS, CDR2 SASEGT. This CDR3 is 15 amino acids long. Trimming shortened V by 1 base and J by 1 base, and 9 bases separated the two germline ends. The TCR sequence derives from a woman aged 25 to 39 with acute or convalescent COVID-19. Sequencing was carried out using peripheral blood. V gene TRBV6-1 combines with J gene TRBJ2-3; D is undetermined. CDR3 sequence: CASSEVSPRTDTQYF. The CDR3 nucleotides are TGTGCCAGCAGTGAAGTTTCTCCCCGCACAGATACGCAGTATTTT.